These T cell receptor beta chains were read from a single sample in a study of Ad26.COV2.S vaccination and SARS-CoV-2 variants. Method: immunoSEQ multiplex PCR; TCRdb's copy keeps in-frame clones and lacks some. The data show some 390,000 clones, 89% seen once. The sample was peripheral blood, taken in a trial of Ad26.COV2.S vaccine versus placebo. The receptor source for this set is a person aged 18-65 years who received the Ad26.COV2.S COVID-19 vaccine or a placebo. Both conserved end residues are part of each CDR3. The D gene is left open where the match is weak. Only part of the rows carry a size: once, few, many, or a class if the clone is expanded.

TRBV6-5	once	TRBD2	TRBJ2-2	TGTGCCAGCGACGATAGCGGGAGTTACACCGGGGAGCTGTTTTTT	CASDDSGSYTGELFF
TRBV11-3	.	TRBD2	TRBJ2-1	TGTGCCAGCAGCTTAGGGCTAGCGGGAGGTCTCAATGAGCAGTTCTTC	CASSLGLAGGLNEQFF
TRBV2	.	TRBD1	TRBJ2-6	TGTGCCAGCAGTGGAGGGACCGGACAGGAGAACTCTGGGGCCAACGTCCTGACTTTC	CASSGGTGQENSGANVLTF
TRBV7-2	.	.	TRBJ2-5	TGTGCCAGCAGCTGGCCGCAGGATAACCAAGAGACCCAGTACTTC	CASSWPQDNQETQYF
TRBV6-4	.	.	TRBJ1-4	TGTGCCAGCAGTGTTCTCGTTGGTGAAAAACTGTTTTTT	CASSVLVGEKLFF
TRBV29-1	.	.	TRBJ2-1	TGCAGCGTTGAAGGATGGGGTCAGCAGTTCTTC	CSVEGWGQQFF
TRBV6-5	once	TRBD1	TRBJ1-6	TGTGCCAGCAGATACCGACAGGGGGCGCGTTCACCCCTCCACTTT	CASRYRQGARSPLHF
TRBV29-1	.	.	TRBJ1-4	TGCAGCGTTGAGACGGTTTGGAAAAAACTGTTTTTT	CSVETVWKKLFF
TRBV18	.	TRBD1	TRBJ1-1	TGTGCCAGCTCACCGCCCGGGACGGACAGGGGGCGAAATAACACTGAAGCTTTCTTT	CASSPPGTDRGRNNTEAFF
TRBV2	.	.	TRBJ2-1	TGTGCCATGCGGGACAAATACAATGAGCAGTTCTTC	CAMRDKYNEQFF
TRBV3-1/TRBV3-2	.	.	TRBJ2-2	TGTGCCAGCAGCCAAATAGGGCAGGGTTCCGGGGAGCTGTTTTTT	CASSQIGQGSGELFF
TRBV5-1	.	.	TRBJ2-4	TGCGCCGCAGCTAAAACCCCCAGGGTAGCCAAAAACATTCAGTACTTC	CAAAKTPRVAKNIQYF
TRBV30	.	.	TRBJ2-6	TGTGCCTGGAGTAAGGAATTAGGGTCTGGGGCCAACGTCCTGACTTTC	CAWSKELGSGANVLTF
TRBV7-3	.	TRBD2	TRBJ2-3	TGTGCCAGCAGCGGTAGCGGGAGGACCACAGATACGCAGTATTTT	CASSGSGRTTDTQYF
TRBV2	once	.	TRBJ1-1	TGTGCCAGCACCCTAGACAGGATCGGTACTGAAGCTTTCTTT	CASTLDRIGTEAFF
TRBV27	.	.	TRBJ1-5	TGTGCCAGCAGTTGGGGTGGGGTGGGCAATCAGCCCCAGCATTTT	CASSWGGVGNQPQHF
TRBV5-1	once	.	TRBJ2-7	TGCGCCAGCAGCTTGGAGACTTACTACGAGCAGTACTTC	CASSLETYYEQYF
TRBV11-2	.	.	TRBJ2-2	TGTGCCAGCAGCTTAAGGCTAGCGAACACCGGGGAGCTGTTTTTT	CASSLRLANTGELFF
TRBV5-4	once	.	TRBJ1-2	TGTGCCAGCAGCCTGGGGAGGAGCTACACCTTC	CASSLGRSYTF
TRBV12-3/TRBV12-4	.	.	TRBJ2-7	TGTGCCAGCAGTTCTGCGCCCTCCTACGAGCAGTACTTC	CASSSAPSYEQYF
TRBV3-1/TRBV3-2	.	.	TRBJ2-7	TGTGCCAGCAGCCAAAGACAGGAGTCCTACGAGCAGTACTTC	CASSQRQESYEQYF
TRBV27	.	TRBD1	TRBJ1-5	TGTGCCAGCAAGGACAGGGTCTATAGCAATCAGCCCCAGCATTTT	CASKDRVYSNQPQHF
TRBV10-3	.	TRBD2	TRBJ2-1	TGTGCCTCACAGGGGGGTTTAGCGGGAGGGCCAAATGAGCAGTTCTTC	CASQGGLAGGPNEQFF